These 8 T cell receptor beta chains share one sample of origin, sequenced in a study of shared clonotypes between healthy human individuals. Clones were sequenced by immunoSEQ multiplex PCR, and TCRdb holds only the in-frame ones, with some missing. The table has 2,500,000 or so clones, 93% seen once. Sequenced input: naive CD4+ T cells from PBMCs. The subset: CD45RA+ positively selected. Source of these receptors: a man between 18 and 35 years old in good health. Some clones in this sample may be carry-over from other donors' samples.

This clone occurred once. This chain joins TRBV10-3 and TRBJ1-1; D perhaps matches TRBD1 (6 bases). Germline V gives CDR1 ENHRY, CDR2 SYGVKD. The CDR3 totals 14 residues. V lost 0 bases, J lost 7 bases, and 12 bases lay in between. The CDR3 region is CAISESWGAGEAFF. The DNA for the CDR3 is TGTGCCATCAGTGAGTCATGGGGGGCTGGTGAAGCTTTCTTT.

The V gene is TRBV30, the J gene TRBJ2-3; D is ambiguous. CDR1 is GTSNPN, CDR2 SVGIG, per germline (reference sequence). The CDR3 runs 13 residues. The V end lost 4 bases, the J end lost 1 base, and 9 bases lay between the germline ends. The CDR3 nucleotides read TGTGCCTGGAACCGGCGGCGCACAGATACGCAGTATTTT. Translated: CAWNRRRTDTQYF.

In its sample, this clone was seen a few times. The gene calls are TRBV29-1 and TRBJ1-5, with TRBD1 matching 7 bases. The CDR3 spans 12 residues. From germline, CDR1 is SQVTM and CDR2 ANQGSEA. The V gene end was trimmed by 6 bases and the J gene end by 3 bases; junction bases not matched to a gene: 2. This CDR3 reads CSVGQANQPQHF. The CDR3 coding sequence is TGCAGCGTCGGACAGGCCAATCAGCCCCAGCATTTT.

This clone was seen more than once but under ten times. This same CDR3 is encoded by further DNA sequences in the sample. The V and J genes are TRBV5-1 and TRBJ2-7, with TRBD2 as a possible D gene (5 bases). This CDR3 region has 14 residues. V lost 0 bases, J lost 0 bases, and 7 bases lay in between. The germline V gene encodes CDR1 SGHRS and CDR2 YFSETQ. The CDR3 DNA follows: TGCGCCAGCAGCTTGGGCGCGGGCTCCTACGAGCAGTACTTC. It specifies CASSLGAGSYEQYF.

In the case of this clone: This specimen includes other DNA sequences encoding the same CDR3. V gene TRBV29-1 combines with J gene TRBJ2-3; 8 bases are a match to TRBD2. Trimming cost V 0 bases and J 0 bases; bases outside gene matches: 11. This CDR3 contains 18 residues. Germline CDR1 is SQVTM and CDR2 is ANQGSEA. This CDR3 reads CSVEDLSGSFGSTDTQYF. In nucleotides, the CDR3 is TGCAGCGTTGAAGATTTAAGCGGGAGTTTCGGCAGCACAGATACGCAGTATTTT.

This chain connects TRBV28 to TRBJ1-2, with D perhaps TRBD1 (6 bases). Germline CDR1 reads MDHEN; CDR2 reads SYDVKM. Between the trimmed V and J ends, which lost 5 bases and 8 bases, there was a span of 18 bases. This CDR3 is 14 amino acids long. DNA for the CDR3: TGTGCCAGCAGTCCCCCGACAGGCTGGTTGGGCTACACCTTC. Its protein product is CASSPPTGWLGYTF.

With respect to this clone: This may be a read error: a much more frequent sequence differs by one nucleotide. This chain connects TRBV11-1 to TRBJ2-7; D remains unclear. Germline CDR1 is SGHAT and CDR2 is FQDESV (reference sequence). Trimming shortened V by 6 bases and J by 0 bases, and 6 bases separated the two germline ends. The CDR3 is made up of 12 amino acids. This CDR3 reads CASSYNSYEQYF. CDR3 sequence (DNA): TGTGCCAGCAGTTACAACTCCTACGAGCAGTACTTC.

The CDR3, as DNA: TGTGCCAGCAGACCTACAGGGTCCGGGGAGCTGTTTTTT. Residues: CASRPTGSGELFF. The chain combines TRBV7-9 with TRBJ2-2, with D possibly matching TRBD1 (6 bases). This CDR3 spans 13 amino acids. Germline assignment: CDR1 SEHNR and CDR2 FQNEAQ (reference sequence). V gave up 6 bases and J gave up 6 bases, with 11 bases separating them.